This TCR beta chain was found in a study of blood T cell repertoires in COVID-19 (TCRdb year 2020). With regard to the full study: Samples from collaborators originated in the United States, Italy and Spain and spanned both the acute and convalescent phases of COVID-19. The material from the prospective study consisted of cDNA or gDNA derived from T cells, B-cell-depleted T cells, or PBMCs. Deeply sampled blood TCRbeta repertoires from subjects exposed to, actively infected with, or recovered from COVID-19 were included in the dataset. A freely available public database, intended as a resource for researchers studying the immune response to SARS-CoV-2, is where the repertoires were released. The samples were drawn from two sources: the first 160 participants of the ongoing ImmuneRACE study, and about 1,300 subjects contributed by 6 global collaborators. Sample metadata almost always included a de-identified subject ID, COVID-19 status, age in years and sex. Where HLA class I and class II types were available, the types were taken from metadata supplied by the sample provider, not from assay-based typing.

The collaborating institutions used their own protocols to collect whole blood in K2EDTA tubes. Collaborator samples were shipped for TCRbeta analysis as frozen whole blood, isolated PBMCs, or DNA extracted from either sample type. The immunoSEQ Assay, a bias-controlled multiplex PCR, was used to amplify TCRbeta CDR3 regions from genomic DNA. The paper's processing steps were these. The number of nucleated cells in each sample was estimated by amplification of reference gene primers within the assay. To quantify the absolute abundance of each unique TCRbeta CDR3 rearrangement, sequence reads were collapsed and filtered. For each sample, productive Simpson clonality was calculated as the square root of Simpson's diversity index across productive rearrangements. This is the immuneACCESS table as TCRdb keeps it, with only in-frame sequences that have V and J called. A part of the clones is gone; compared with another copy, unresolved V genes explain less than half, and the rest is unexplained. V and J calls and clone size follow that table, whereas D and trimming were derived from the DNA. The sample table shows about 320,000 clones, and about 83% are seen once. The top ten hold approximately 1.5% of the sample.

What the study reported, not specific to this receptor: How much clinical and demographic metadata was included differed by source and by participant, and the metadata was provided uncurated.

With respect to this clone: No antigen is known for it. No base-level quality is on record; no much larger clone is a single base apart.

Trimming removed 5 bases from V and 2 bases from J, leaving 11 bases between the germline ends. CDR1 and CDR2 are read off the germline V gene (reference sequence) as LGHDT and YNNKEL. Spanning cysteine to phenylalanine, the CDR3 consists of 14 amino acids. Just CDR3 DNA is preserved here, 42 bases in frame from base 1. Material: peripheral blood. This TCR was sampled from a woman aged 45-59 years with acute or convalescent COVID-19. The chain is encoded by TRBV3-1 (or the pseudogene TRBV3-2) joined to TRBJ2-3, with TRBD2 perhaps the D gene, on 6 matching bases. The sequenced DNA is TGTGCCAGCAGCACACTAGCTCTCACAGATACGCAGTATTTT. The encoded protein is CASSTLALTDTQYF.